Listed here are 6 T cell receptor beta chains from one sample, sequenced in a study of metastatic and nonmetastatic thyroid tumors. All patients reached thyroid surgery having received no treatment beforehand. TCRdb called clones again from the PCR reads with MiXCR. The data hold about 25,000 clones, with about 13% observed a single time. Input material: blood. These receptors came from a female donor with papillary thyroid cancer or a benign thyroid nodule (not recorded which). Some clones in this sample may be carry-over from other donors' samples.

This clone has at least ten counts. The rearrangement joins TRBV6-1 to TRBJ1-5; TRBD1 matches at 9 bases. Germline trimming cut 8 bases from V and 0 bases from J; bases unmatched to any gene: 5. CDR1 is MNHNS, CDR2 SASEGT, per germline. The length of the CDR3 is 15 residues. The CDR3 nucleotides read TGTGCCAGCCGGGACAGGGCCAATAGCAATCAGCCCCAGCATTTT. It translates to CASRDRANSNQPQHF.

This clone was seen a handful of times. This may stem from a read error, because a much larger clone lies one nucleotide away. J is TRBJ2-5 and V is TRBV20-1; 9 bases fit TRBD1. The V gene's germline CDR1 is DFQATT and CDR2 SNEGSKA (reference sequence). This CDR3 region has 15 residues. V lost 2 bases, J lost 1 base, and 5 bases stayed unmatched. The CDR3 region is CSARWTGASQETQYF. As DNA, the CDR3 is TGCAGTGCTAGATGGACAGGGGCGTCCCAAGAGACCCAGTACTTC.

The chain couples TRBV5-1 to TRBJ2-7; D is tentatively TRBD1 or TRBD2 (5 bases each). Between the trimmed V and J ends, which lost 4 bases and 5 bases, there was a span of 16 bases. Germline V gene lookup returns CDR1 SGHRS and CDR2 YFSETQ. This CDR3 contains 14 residues. CDR3 coding DNA: TGCGCCAGCAGCGGTCGGGACGGGGACGACGAGCAGTACTTC. Its protein is CASSGRDGDDEQYF.

This clone was observed a handful of times. A read error may be the cause here, since a much bigger clone is one base away. The chain has TRBV20-1 and TRBJ2-5; 12 nucleotides line up with TRBD2. The CDR3 consists of 14 residues. The germline gives CDR1 DFQATT, CDR2 SNEGSKA (reference sequence). CDR3 nucleotide sequence: TGCAGTGCTAGTCCGACTAGCGGGGGAGAGAACCAGTACTTC. Protein sequence: CSASPTSGGENQYF.

This clone was detected ten times or more. The gene calls are TRBV3-1 and TRBJ1-1, with D hard to call. V was clipped by 0 bases and J by 1 base, with 3 bases between them. This CDR3 spans 13 amino acids. CDR1 LGHDT and CDR2 YNNKEL come from the germline V gene (reference sequence). CDR3 sequence: CASSQDGNTEAFF. In DNA, the CDR3 is TGTGCCAGCAGCCAAGATGGGAACACTGAAGCTTTCTTT.

This clone was observed at least ten times. This chain joins TRBV15 and TRBJ2-3, with D perhaps being TRBD1 or TRBD2 (5 bases each). This CDR3 region has 15 residues. The V end was cut by 1 base, the J end by 0 bases, with 8 bases between. Per germline, CDR1 LNHNV and CDR2 YYDKDF (reference sequence). CDR3 nucleotide sequence: TGTGCCACCAGCAGAGTTGGGGGAAGCACAGATACGCAGTATTTT. This codes for CATSRVGGSTDTQYF. Complete variable domain (other parts from reference TRBV15 and TRBJ2-3): DAMVIQNPRYQVTQFGKPVTLSCSQTLNHNVMYWYQQKSSQAPKLLFHYYDKDFNNEADTPDNFQSRRPNTSFCFLDIRSPGLGDTAMYLCATSRVGGSTDTQYFGPGTRLTVL.